This is a list of T cell receptor beta chains from one sample in a study of blood T cells in healthy people across ages. TCRdb re-derived calls from the 5' RACE reads in MiXCR, one entry per CDR3 protein. The sample gives 1.5 million to 2 million distinct CDR3 sequences, approximately 32% of which show up once; about 11% is in the top ten. What was sequenced was blood. These receptors originate from a woman in her twenties or thirties in good health. The CDR3 runs from the conserved cysteine through the conserved F or W. Each record gives: J gene, V gene, CDR3 protein.

j_gene: TRBJ1-1; v_gene: TRBV20-1; CDR3aa: CSARPIRRGTEAFF
j_gene: TRBJ2-1; v_gene: TRBV27; CDR3aa: CASSSSGLLYSEQFF
j_gene: TRBJ2-1; v_gene: TRBV20-1; CDR3aa: CSARLASSYNEQFF
j_gene: TRBJ2-3; v_gene: TRBV12-3/TRBV12-4; CDR3aa: CASRSLAGGPGYTDTQYF
j_gene: TRBJ2-1; v_gene: TRBV2; CDR3aa: CASSENGIYNEQFF
j_gene: TRBJ2-6; v_gene: TRBV27; CDR3aa: CASSSPQLPGANVLTF
j_gene: TRBJ2-5; v_gene: TRBV9; CDR3aa: CASSVNAGGSETQYF
j_gene: TRBJ2-3; v_gene: TRBV7-9; CDR3aa: CASSSGLAQSTDTQYF
j_gene: TRBJ2-7; v_gene: TRBV27; CDR3aa: CASSFGSAGRNYEQYF
j_gene: TRBJ1-5; v_gene: TRBV20-1; CDR3aa: CSARERPSLGQGVNQPQHF
j_gene: TRBJ2-1; v_gene: TRBV3-1; CDR3aa: CASSQDSSSGGYGEQFF
j_gene: TRBJ1-1; v_gene: TRBV2; CDR3aa: CASSLDSRITEAFF
j_gene: TRBJ1-4; v_gene: TRBV7-9; CDR3aa: CASTRDSYEKRFF
j_gene: TRBJ2-2; v_gene: TRBV2; CDR3aa: CASIKRGNTGELFF
j_gene: TRBJ1-1; v_gene: TRBV20-1; CDR3aa: CSAGRGTGGGTEAFF
j_gene: TRBJ2-1; v_gene: TRBV2; CDR3aa: CASSRGGGAHNEQFF
j_gene: TRBJ2-7; v_gene: TRBV6-6; CDR3aa: CASSYSPAGTSGYEQYF
j_gene: TRBJ2-3; v_gene: TRBV6-5; CDR3aa: CASRTQGARPDTQYF
j_gene: TRBJ2-3; v_gene: TRBV4-1; CDR3aa: CASSQGFSGRADTQYF
j_gene: TRBJ2-3; v_gene: TRBV13; CDR3aa: CASREDLLSTDTQYF
j_gene: TRBJ2-5; v_gene: TRBV15; CDR3aa: CATSKGGDQETQYF
j_gene: TRBJ2-7; v_gene: TRBV11-2; CDR3aa: CASSGGAGGYQDYEQYF
j_gene: TRBJ1-5; v_gene: TRBV6-6; CDR3aa: CASSFVETGLGQPQHF
j_gene: TRBJ2-3; v_gene: TRBV20-1; CDR3aa: CSADGRPAGATDTQYF
j_gene: -; v_gene: TRBV18; CDR3aa: CASSPQPRQGANEQYF
j_gene: TRBJ2-1; v_gene: TRBV9; CDR3aa: CASSVGGTSSSWEQFF
j_gene: TRBJ2-1; v_gene: TRBV9; CDR3aa: CASSVAASGREQFF
j_gene: TRBJ2-3; v_gene: TRBV27; CDR3aa: CASTLYEGSTDTQYF
j_gene: TRBJ2-1; v_gene: TRBV7-9; CDR3aa: CASSPPGLAGRANNEQFF
j_gene: TRBJ2-7; v_gene: TRBV30; CDR3aa: CAWQVSAYEQYF
j_gene: TRBJ2-3; v_gene: TRBV12-3/TRBV12-4; CDR3aa: CASAGETTDTRYF
j_gene: TRBJ2-3; v_gene: TRBV20-1; CDR3aa: CSARPSGLTDTQYF
j_gene: TRBJ1-5; v_gene: TRBV12-3/TRBV12-4; CDR3aa: CASSTRQGSQPQHF
j_gene: TRBJ2-5; v_gene: TRBV20-1; CDR3aa: CSARVPAQETQYF
j_gene: TRBJ2-1; v_gene: TRBV20-1; CDR3aa: CSAESGIRYNEQFF
j_gene: TRBJ1-1; v_gene: TRBV6-5; CDR3aa: CASRGQGVNTEAFF
j_gene: TRBJ2-3; v_gene: TRBV6-4; CDR3aa: CASSDSGSGGLDTQYF
j_gene: TRBJ2-1; v_gene: TRBV20-1; CDR3aa: CSARGGTQGNNEQFF
j_gene: TRBJ2-1; v_gene: TRBV27; CDR3aa: CASKRAYYRDEQFF
j_gene: TRBJ1-6; v_gene: TRBV28; CDR3aa: CASWTGPNSPLHF
j_gene: TRBJ2-6; v_gene: TRBV6-2/TRBV6-3; CDR3aa: CASILGTSSGANVLTF
j_gene: TRBJ1-5; v_gene: TRBV6-6; CDR3aa: CASSYNLGDGGQPQHF
j_gene: -; v_gene: TRBV7-7; CDR3aa: CASGSTNGVIETQYF
j_gene: TRBJ2-3; v_gene: TRBV6-5; CDR3aa: CASSHDGTRWYF
j_gene: TRBJ1-2; v_gene: TRBV5-1; CDR3aa: CASSLSGANYGYTF
j_gene: TRBJ1-1; v_gene: TRBV3-1; CDR3aa: CASSQVSRTETFF
j_gene: TRBJ2-3; v_gene: TRBV20-1; CDR3aa: CSAIGRDLSTDTQYF
j_gene: TRBJ1-2; v_gene: TRBV7-9; CDR3aa: CASSLRQTLDYGYTF
j_gene: TRBJ2-5; v_gene: TRBV6-1; CDR3aa: CASRTPPGQGGETQYF
j_gene: TRBJ2-5; v_gene: TRBV7-9; CDR3aa: CASSLESGPATQYF
j_gene: TRBJ2-5; v_gene: TRBV7-2; CDR3aa: CAGSLGGRSTETQYF
j_gene: TRBJ2-1; v_gene: TRBV27; CDR3aa: CASSFRPEGEHEQFF
j_gene: TRBJ2-7; v_gene: TRBV5-1; CDR3aa: CASSFLRFYYEQYF
j_gene: TRBJ2-1; v_gene: TRBV9; CDR3aa: CASTSGRAAYNEQFF
j_gene: TRBJ1-2; v_gene: TRBV28; CDR3aa: CASSLGLEAIYGYTF